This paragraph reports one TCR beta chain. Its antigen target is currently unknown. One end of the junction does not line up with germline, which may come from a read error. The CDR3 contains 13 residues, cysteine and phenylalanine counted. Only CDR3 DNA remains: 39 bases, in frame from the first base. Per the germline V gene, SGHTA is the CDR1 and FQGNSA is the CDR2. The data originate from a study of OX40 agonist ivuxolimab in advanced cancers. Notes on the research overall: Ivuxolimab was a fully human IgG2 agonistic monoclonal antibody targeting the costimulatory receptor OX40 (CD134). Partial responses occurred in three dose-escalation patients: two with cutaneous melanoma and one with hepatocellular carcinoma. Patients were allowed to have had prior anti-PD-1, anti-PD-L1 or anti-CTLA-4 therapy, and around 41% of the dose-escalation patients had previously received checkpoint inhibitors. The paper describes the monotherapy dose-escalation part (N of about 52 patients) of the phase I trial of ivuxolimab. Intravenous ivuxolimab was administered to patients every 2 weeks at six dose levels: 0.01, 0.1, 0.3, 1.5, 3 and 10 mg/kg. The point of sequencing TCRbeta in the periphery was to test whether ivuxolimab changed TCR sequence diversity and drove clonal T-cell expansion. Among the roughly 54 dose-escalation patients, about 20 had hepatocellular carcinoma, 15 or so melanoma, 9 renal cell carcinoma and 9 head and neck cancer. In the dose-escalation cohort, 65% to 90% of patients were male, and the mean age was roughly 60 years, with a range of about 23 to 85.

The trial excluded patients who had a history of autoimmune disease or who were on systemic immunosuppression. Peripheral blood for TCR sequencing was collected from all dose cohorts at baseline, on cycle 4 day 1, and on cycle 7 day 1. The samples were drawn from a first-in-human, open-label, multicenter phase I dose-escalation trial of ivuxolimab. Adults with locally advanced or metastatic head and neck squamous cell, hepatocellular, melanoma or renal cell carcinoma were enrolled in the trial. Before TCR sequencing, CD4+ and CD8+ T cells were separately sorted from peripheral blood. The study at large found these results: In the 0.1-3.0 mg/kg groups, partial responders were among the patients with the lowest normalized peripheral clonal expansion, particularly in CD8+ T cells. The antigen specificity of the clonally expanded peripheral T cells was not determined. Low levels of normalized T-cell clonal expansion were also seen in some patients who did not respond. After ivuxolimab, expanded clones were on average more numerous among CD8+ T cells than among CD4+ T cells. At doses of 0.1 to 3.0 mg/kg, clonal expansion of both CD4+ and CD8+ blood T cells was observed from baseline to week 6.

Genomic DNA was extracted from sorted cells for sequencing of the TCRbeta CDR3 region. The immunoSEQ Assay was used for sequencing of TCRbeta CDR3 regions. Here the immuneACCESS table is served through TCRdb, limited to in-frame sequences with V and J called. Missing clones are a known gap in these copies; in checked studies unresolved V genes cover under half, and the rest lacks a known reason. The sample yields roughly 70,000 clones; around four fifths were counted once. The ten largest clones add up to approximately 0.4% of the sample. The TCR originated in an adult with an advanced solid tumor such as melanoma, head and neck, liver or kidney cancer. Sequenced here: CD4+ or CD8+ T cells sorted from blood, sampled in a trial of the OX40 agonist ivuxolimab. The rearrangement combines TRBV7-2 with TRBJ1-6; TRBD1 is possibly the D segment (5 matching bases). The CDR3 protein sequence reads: CASSLAVGDIPNF. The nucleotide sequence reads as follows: TGTGCCAGCAGCTTAGCCGTAGGGGATATCCCTAACTTT.